The rows below give T cell receptor beta chains drawn from one sample of a study of beta chain features in type 1 diabetes. Produced via immunoSEQ multiplex PCR; TCRdb's table is partial and in-frame only. The profile covers about 400,000 clones, with roughly 12% appearing a single time and about 0.01% taken by the ten largest. Sequencing used naive CD4+ T cells from blood. Receptor source: a woman under 30 with type 1 diabetes. CDR3s include the opening cysteine and the closing phenylalanine or tryptophan. A D gene is named only where the DNA matches it firmly. Clone sizes are given selectively: once, few, many, or a class where the clone is expanded.

d_gene,j_gene,v_gene,abundance,CDR3aa,CDR3nt
TRBD1,TRBJ1-2,TRBV27,once,CASRPTGSNYGYTF,TGTGCCAGCAGGCCGACAGGGTCGAACTATGGCTACACCTTC
TRBD1,TRBJ1-6,TRBV13,NA,CASRLQGSPLHF,TGTGCCAGCAGGCTACAGGGGTCGCCCCTCCACTTT
TRBD2,TRBJ2-1,TRBV4-3,NA,CASSQEVWWLAGGYEQFF,TGCGCCAGCAGCCAAGAGGTTTGGTGGCTAGCGGGAGGCTATGAGCAGTTCTTC
NA,TRBJ2-3,TRBV2,NA,CASKRQSSTDTQYF,TGTGCCAGCAAGCGACAGTCCAGCACAGATACGCAGTATTTT
NA,TRBJ2-3,TRBV18,few,CASSLQGFDTQYF,TGTGCCAGCTCACTCCAGGGTTTCGACACGCAGTATTTT
NA,TRBJ1-2,TRBV19,few,CASSTDRPNYGYTF,TGTGCCAGTAGCACAGACAGACCTAACTATGGCTACACCTTC
NA,TRBJ1-3,TRBV6-6,few,CASSRRESVRHTIYF,TGTGCCAGCAGTAGACGGGAAAGCGTCCGGCACACCATATATTTT
NA,TRBJ1-2,TRBV29-1,NA,CSVEEGTTNYGYTF,TGCAGCGTTGAGGAGGGAACCACTAACTATGGCTACACCTTC
NA,TRBJ2-2,TRBV7-2,few,CASSLPFTGELFF,TGTGCCAGCAGCTTACCCTTCACCGGGGAGCTGTTTTTT
TRBD1,TRBJ1-2,TRBV5-4,NA,CASGTPGQGAYGYTF,TGTGCCAGCGGGACACCGGGACAGGGGGCCTATGGCTACACCTTC
TRBD1,TRBJ2-6,TRBV7-2,NA,CASSSNRDRGGNVLTF,TGTGCCAGCAGCTCCAACCGGGACAGGGGTGGCAACGTCCTGACTTTC
NA,TRBJ1-2,TRBV5-1,few,CASSSAVGYTF,TGCGCCAGCAGCTCCGCGGTTGGCTACACCTTC
TRBD2,TRBJ2-1,TRBV12-5,NA,CASGLVLASGNYNEQFF,TGTGCTAGTGGTTTGGTATTGGCTAGCGGGAACTACAATGAGCAGTTCTTC
NA,TRBJ2-6,TRBV7-9,NA,CASSLFMLAPGANVLTF,TGTGCCAGCAGCTTGTTCATGCTAGCCCCTGGGGCCAACGTCCTGACTTTC
NA,TRBJ2-3,TRBV7-9,NA,CASGYRTGGRETADTQYF,TGTGCCAGCGGATATCGGACCGGGGGGCGGGAGACAGCAGATACGCAGTATTTT
NA,TRBJ1-5,TRBV18,few,CASSPPSDRNQPQHF,TGTGCCAGCTCACCACCCAGCGATCGCAATCAGCCCCAGCATTTT
NA,TRBJ2-5,TRBV7-2,few,CASSSRTPGWETQYF,TGTGCCAGCAGCTCCCGGACTCCTGGATGGGAGACCCAGTACTTC
NA,TRBJ1-4,TRBV9,few,CASSVSQMMSEKLFF,TGTGCCAGCAGCGTATCACAGATGATGTCTGAAAAACTGTTTTTT
NA,TRBJ2-5,TRBV4-3,NA,CASSQDLFQETQYF,TGCGCCAGCAGCCAAGATCTTTTCCAAGAGACCCAGTACTTC
TRBD2,TRBJ2-2,TRBV4-1,NA,CASSQPSGRAGELFF,TGCGCCAGCAGCCAACCGAGCGGGAGGGCCGGGGAGCTGTTTTTT
NA,TRBJ2-7,TRBV25-1,few,CASSDRSGSFYEQYF,TGTGCCAGCAGTGACAGGTCCGGGAGCTTTTACGAGCAGTACTTC
TRBD2,TRBJ2-3,TRBV6-5,few,CASRLAGASTDTQYF,TGTGCCAGCAGACTAGCGGGAGCTAGCACAGATACGCAGTATTTT
NA,TRBJ1-1,TRBV11-2,NA,CASSLVPGNTEAFF,TGTGCCAGCAGCTTAGTGCCGGGGAACACTGAAGCTTTCTTT
TRBD1,TRBJ2-5,TRBV6-4,NA,CASSPTGQGGETQYF,TGTGCCAGCAGCCCCACGGGACAGGGTGGAGAGACCCAGTACTTC
NA,TRBJ2-7,TRBV6-6,NA,CASSSPSTYEQYF,TGTGCCAGCAGTTCCCCGTCCACTTACGAGCAGTACTTC
NA,TRBJ1-1,TRBV30,few,CAWSVTGKAAEAFF,TGTGCCTGGAGTGTAACAGGGAAGGCCGCTGAAGCTTTCTTT
NA,TRBJ1-1,TRBV7-2,few,CASSFLAGNTEAFF,TGTGCCAGCAGCTTCTTGGCAGGGAACACTGAAGCTTTCTTT
NA,TRBJ2-7,TRBV6-5,few,CASSYGAGYYEQYF,TGTGCCAGCAGTTACGGCGCAGGATACTACGAGCAGTACTTC
TRBD2,TRBJ2-1,TRBV19,few,CASTLAGVFNEQFF,TGTGCCAGTACTTTAGCGGGAGTTTTCAATGAGCAGTTCTTC
NA,TRBJ1-1,TRBV11-3,few,CASSSGMNTEAFF,TGTGCCAGCAGCTCCGGTATGAACACTGAAGCTTTCTTT
TRBD2,TRBJ2-5,TRBV28,NA,CASAGGSETQYF,TGTGCCAGCGCGGGAGGTTCAGAGACCCAGTACTTC
NA,TRBJ2-5,TRBV14,NA,CASSLKGWETQYF,TGTGCCAGCAGTCTCAAGGGGTGGGAGACCCAGTACTTC
NA,TRBJ2-6,TRBV11-1,NA,CASSLATDSGANVLTF,TGTGCCAGCAGCTTAGCGACAGACTCTGGGGCCAACGTCCTGACTTTC
NA,TRBJ2-3,TRBV11-2,NA,CASSPGTDTQYF,TGTGCCAGCAGCCCGGGGACAGATACGCAGTATTTT
NA,TRBJ2-5,TRBV7-3,NA,CASSQGIQETQYF,TGTGCCAGCAGCCAGGGGATACAAGAGACCCAGTACTTC
NA,TRBJ2-3,TRBV5-1,few,CASSLADSPGDTQYF,TGCGCCAGCAGCTTGGCTGACAGCCCCGGAGATACGCAGTATTTT
TRBD2,TRBJ2-1,TRBV7-2,few,CASSLGLLAGSSYNEQFF,TGTGCCAGCAGCTTAGGGCTCCTAGCGGGTAGCTCCTACAATGAGCAGTTCTTC
NA,TRBJ1-1,TRBV4-3,NA,CASSQVGSGGAFF,TGCGCCAGCAGCCAAGTCGGATCGGGGGGAGCTTTCTTT
NA,TRBJ1-4,TRBV7-9,NA,CASSLQGIWLFF,TGTGCCAGCAGCCTACAGGGTATATGGCTGTTTTTT
NA,TRBJ2-1,TRBV13,NA,CASSLSQDFYNEQFF,TGTGCCAGCAGCTTAAGTCAGGATTTCTACAATGAGCAGTTCTTC
NA,TRBJ2-7,TRBV28,few,CASRGGGSTYEQYF,TGTGCCAGCAGAGGAGGAGGGTCCACCTACGAGCAGTACTTC
NA,TRBJ2-7,TRBV28,NA,CASRLDSSYEQYF,TGTGCCAGCAGATTGGACAGCTCCTACGAGCAGTACTTC
TRBD1,TRBJ2-7,TRBV5-4,NA,CASSFFFGTGSYEQYF,TGTGCCAGCAGCTTTTTCTTCGGGACAGGGTCCTACGAGCAGTACTTC
TRBD2,TRBJ2-5,TRBV5-1,few,CASSLVAGGPGIQETQYF,TGCGCCAGCAGCTTGGTAGCGGGAGGGCCGGGAATCCAAGAGACCCAGTACTTC